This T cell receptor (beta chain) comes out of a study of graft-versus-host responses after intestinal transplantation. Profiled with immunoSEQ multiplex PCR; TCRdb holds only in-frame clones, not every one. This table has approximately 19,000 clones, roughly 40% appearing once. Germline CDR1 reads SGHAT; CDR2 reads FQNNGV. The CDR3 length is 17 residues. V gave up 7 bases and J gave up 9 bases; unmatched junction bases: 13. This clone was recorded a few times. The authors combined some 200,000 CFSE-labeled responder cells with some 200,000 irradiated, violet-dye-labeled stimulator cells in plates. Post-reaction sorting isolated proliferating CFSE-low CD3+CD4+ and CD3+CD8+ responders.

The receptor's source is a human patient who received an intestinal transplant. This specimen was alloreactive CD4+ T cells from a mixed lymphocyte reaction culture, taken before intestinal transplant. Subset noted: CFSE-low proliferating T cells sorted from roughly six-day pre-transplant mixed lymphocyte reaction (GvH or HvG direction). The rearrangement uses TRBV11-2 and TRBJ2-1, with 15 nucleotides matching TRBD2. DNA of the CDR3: TGTGCCAGCACCCAATGGGGACTAGCGGGGGGCCGGGGTGAGCAGTTCTTC. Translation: CASTQWGLAGGRGEQFF. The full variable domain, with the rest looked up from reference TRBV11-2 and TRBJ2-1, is EAGVAQSPRYKIIEKRQSVAFWCNPISGHATLYWYQQILGQGPKLLIQFQNNGVVDDSQLPKDRFSAERLKGVDSTLKIQPAKLEDSAVYLCASTQWGLAGGRGEQFFGPGTRLTVL.